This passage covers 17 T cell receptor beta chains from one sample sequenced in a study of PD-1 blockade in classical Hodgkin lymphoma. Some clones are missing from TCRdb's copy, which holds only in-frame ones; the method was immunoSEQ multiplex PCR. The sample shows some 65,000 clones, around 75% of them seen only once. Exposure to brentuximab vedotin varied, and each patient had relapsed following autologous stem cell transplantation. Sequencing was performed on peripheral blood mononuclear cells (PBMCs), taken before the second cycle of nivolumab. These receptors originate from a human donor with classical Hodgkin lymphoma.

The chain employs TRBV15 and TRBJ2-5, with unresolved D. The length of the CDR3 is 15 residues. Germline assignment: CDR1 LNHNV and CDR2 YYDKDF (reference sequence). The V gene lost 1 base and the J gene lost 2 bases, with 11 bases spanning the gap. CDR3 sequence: CATSRATARQETQYF. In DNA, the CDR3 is TGTGCCACCAGCAGAGCTACAGCGCGACAAGAGACCCAGTACTTC.

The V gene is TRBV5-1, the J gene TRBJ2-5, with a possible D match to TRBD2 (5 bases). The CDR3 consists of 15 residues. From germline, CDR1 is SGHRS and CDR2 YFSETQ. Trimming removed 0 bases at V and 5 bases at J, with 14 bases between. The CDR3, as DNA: TGCGCCAGCAGCTTGGACGGAGGATTTAGGGAGACCCAGTACTTC. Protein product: CASSLDGGFRETQYF.

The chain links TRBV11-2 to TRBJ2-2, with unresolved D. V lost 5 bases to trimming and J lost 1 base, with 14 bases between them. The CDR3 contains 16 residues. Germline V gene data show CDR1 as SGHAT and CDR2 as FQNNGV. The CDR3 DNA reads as TGTGCCAGCAGCCCACCAATAATTGGGAACACCGGGGAGCTGTTTTTT. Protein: CASSPPIIGNTGELFF.

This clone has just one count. CDR3 sequence (DNA): TGTGCCAGCCGAAGACTAGCGGGGGGGGCGGAGACCCAGTACTTC. Translation: CASRRLAGGAETQYF. The chain links TRBV11-2 to TRBJ2-5; 14 positions match TRBD2. From germline, CDR1 is SGHAT and CDR2 FQNNGV. Trimming at V came to 8 bases and at J to 5 bases, leaving 7 bases not matched to a gene. This CDR3 contains 15 residues.

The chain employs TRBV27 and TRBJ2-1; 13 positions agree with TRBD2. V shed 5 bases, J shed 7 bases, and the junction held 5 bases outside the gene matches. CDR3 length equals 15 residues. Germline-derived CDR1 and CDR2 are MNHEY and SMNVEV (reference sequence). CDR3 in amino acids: CASSPGTSGDNEQFF. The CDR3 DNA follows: TGTGCCAGCAGTCCAGGGACTAGCGGGGATAATGAGCAGTTCTTC.

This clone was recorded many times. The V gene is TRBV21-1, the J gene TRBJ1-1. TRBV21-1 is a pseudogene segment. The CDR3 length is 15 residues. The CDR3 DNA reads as TGTGCCAGCAGCTCTCTTACACGGATGAACACTGAAGCTTTCTTT. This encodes CASSSLTRMNTEAFF.

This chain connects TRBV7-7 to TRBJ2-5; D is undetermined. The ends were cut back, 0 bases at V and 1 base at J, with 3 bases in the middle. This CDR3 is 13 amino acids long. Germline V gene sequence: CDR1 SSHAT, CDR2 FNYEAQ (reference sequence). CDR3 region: CASSLAPQETQYF. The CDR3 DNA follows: TGTGCCAGCAGCTTAGCACCCCAAGAGACCCAGTACTTC.

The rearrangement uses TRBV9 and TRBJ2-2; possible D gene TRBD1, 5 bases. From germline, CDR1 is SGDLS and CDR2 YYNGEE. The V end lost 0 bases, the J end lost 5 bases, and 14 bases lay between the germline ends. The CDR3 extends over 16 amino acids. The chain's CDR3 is CASSVVQGMGTGELFF. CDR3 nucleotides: TGTGCCAGCAGCGTAGTTCAGGGTATGGGGACCGGGGAGCTGTTTTTT.

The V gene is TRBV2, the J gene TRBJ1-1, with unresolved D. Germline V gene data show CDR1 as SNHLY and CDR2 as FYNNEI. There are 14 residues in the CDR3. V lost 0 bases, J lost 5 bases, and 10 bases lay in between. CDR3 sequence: CASSEAGFWTEAFF. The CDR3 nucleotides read TGTGCCAGCAGTGAAGCGGGATTCTGGACTGAAGCTTTCTTT.

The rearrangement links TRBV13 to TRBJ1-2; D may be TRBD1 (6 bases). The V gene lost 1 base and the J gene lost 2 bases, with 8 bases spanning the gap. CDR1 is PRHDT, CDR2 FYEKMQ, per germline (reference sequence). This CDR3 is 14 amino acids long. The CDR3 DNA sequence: TGTGCCAGCAGCTTAGACAGGGCCAACTATGGCTACACCTTC. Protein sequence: CASSLDRANYGYTF. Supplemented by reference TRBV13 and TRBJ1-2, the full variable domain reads AAGVIQSPRHLIKEKRETATLKCYPIPRHDTVYWYQQGPGQDPQFLISFYEKMQSDKGSIPDRFSAQQFSDYHSELNMSSLELGDSALYFCASSLDRANYGYTFGSGTRLTVV.

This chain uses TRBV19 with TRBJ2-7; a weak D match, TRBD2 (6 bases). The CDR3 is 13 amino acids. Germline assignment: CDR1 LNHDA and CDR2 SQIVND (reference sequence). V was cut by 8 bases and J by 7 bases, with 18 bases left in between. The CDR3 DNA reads TGTGCCAGTTCGGGGCCGGGAGTTGGAGAGCAGTACTTC. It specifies CASSGPGVGEQYF.

The CDR3 loop is CASSLKGPGNTIYF. CDR3 nucleotide sequence: TGTGCCAGCAGTTTAAAGGGGCCTGGAAACACCATATATTTT. This chain joins TRBV28 and TRBJ1-3; D possibly corresponds to TRBD1 (5 bases). The ends were cut back, 2 bases at V and 2 bases at J, with 7 bases in the middle. This CDR3 has 14 residues. The germline V gene encodes CDR1 MDHEN and CDR2 SYDVKM.

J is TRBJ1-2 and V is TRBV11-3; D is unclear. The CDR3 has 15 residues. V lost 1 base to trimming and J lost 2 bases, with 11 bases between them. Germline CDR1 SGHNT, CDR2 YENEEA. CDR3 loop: CASSLAGITNYGYTF. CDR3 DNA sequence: TGTGCCAGCAGCTTAGCGGGTATCACCAACTATGGCTACACCTTC.

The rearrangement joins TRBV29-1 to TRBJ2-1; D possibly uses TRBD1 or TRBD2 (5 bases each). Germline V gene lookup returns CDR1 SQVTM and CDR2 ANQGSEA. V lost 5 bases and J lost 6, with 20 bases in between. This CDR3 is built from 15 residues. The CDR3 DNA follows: TGCAGCGTTTTAGCCGGGACCGGGTCGTTCAATGAGCAGTTCTTC. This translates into CSVLAGTGSFNEQFF.

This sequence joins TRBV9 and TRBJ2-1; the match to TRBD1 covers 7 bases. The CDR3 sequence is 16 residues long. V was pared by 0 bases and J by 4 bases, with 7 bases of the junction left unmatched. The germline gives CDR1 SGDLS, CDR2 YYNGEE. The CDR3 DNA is TGTGCCAGCAGCGTAGAAGAACAGGGGATATACAATGAGCAGTTCTTC. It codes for CASSVEEQGIYNEQFF.

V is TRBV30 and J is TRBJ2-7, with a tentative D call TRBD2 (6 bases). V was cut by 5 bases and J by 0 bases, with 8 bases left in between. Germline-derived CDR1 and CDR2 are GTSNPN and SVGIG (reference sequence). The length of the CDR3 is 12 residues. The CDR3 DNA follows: TGTGCCTGGCGGGAGAGCTCCTACGAGCAGTACTTC. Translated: CAWRESSYEQYF.

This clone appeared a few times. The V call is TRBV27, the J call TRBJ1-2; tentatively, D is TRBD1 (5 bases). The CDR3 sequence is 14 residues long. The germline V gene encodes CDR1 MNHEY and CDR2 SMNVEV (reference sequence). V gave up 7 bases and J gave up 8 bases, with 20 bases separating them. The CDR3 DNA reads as TGTGCCAGCACCCGGCCGGGACTGAAAAGCGGCTACACCTTC. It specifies CASTRPGLKSGYTF.